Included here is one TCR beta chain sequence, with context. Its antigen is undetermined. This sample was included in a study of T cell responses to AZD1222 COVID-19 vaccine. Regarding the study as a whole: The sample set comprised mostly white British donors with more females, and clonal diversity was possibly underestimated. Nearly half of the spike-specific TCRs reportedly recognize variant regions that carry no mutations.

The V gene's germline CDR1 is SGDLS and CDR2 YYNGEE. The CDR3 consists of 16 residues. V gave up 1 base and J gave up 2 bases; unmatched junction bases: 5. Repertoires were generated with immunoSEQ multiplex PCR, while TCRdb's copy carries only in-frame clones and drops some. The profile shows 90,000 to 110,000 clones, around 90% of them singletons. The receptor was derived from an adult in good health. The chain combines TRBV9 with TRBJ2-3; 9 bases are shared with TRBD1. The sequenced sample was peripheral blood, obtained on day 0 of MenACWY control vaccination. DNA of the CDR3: TGTGCCAGCAGCGTATTCGGACAGGGGTTCACAGATACGCAGTATTTT. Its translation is CASSVFGQGFTDTQYF.